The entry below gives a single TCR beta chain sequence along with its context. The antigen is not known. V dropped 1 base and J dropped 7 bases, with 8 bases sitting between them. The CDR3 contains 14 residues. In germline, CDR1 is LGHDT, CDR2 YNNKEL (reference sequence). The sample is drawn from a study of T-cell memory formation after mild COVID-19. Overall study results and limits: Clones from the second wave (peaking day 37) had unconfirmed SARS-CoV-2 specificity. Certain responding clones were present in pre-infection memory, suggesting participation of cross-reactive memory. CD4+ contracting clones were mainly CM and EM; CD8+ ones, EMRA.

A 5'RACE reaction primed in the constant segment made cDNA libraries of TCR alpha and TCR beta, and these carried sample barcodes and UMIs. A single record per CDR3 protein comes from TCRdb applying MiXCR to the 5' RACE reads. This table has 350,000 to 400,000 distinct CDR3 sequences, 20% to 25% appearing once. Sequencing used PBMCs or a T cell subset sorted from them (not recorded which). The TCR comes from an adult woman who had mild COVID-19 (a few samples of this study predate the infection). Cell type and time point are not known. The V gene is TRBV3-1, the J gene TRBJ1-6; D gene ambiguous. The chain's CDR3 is CASSQGRRNSPLHF. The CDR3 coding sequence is TGTGCCAGCAGCCAAGGCAGGAGGAATTCACCCCTCCACTTT.